The text below deals with one TCR beta chain. Its antigen is unknown. This CDR3 is built from 17 residues. V was pared by 3 bases and J by 0 bases, with 17 bases between. TCRdb processed the reads anew with MiXCR; each CDR3 protein has one entry. Of hundreds of thousands of distinct CDR3 sequences listed, 30% to 35% were seen once; the top ten hold 15% to 20%. This record belongs to a study of T cell repertoires in cytomegalovirus infection. Background on the study: From public TCR beta signatures came an indication of both CMV infection and matching HLA type. General study findings and limits: The ex vivo response showed dominance by HLA-C-restricted CMV-specific TCR beta clonotypes. Accumulated public TCR beta family frequency recognized individuals carrying CMV together with the relevant HLA.

The clonotype was recovered from a human donor in good health (CMV status not recorded). Some clones in this sample may be carry-over from other donors' samples. Sequenced here: cultured PBMCs, sampled from culture after CMV antigen stimulation. The chain links TRBV12-3 or TRBV12-4 to TRBJ1-1; D is undetermined. CDR3 loop: CASSFALQSIMNTEAFF. The CDR3 DNA follows: TGTGCCAGCAGTTTTGCCCTACAGTCAATTATGAACACTGAAGCTTTCTTT.